These 19 T cell receptor beta chains share one sample of origin, sequenced in a study of T-cell reconstitution after alpha-beta-depleted transplantation in children. The TCRbeta library was prepared with unique molecular identifiers. TCRdb reanalysed the PCR reads using MiXCR and keeps one entry per CDR3 protein. The table has approximately 500,000 distinct CDR3 sequences, 8% to 11% seen once. The sequenced sample was PBMCs, obtained before TCRalphabeta/CD19-depleted stem cell transplant. These receptors came from a child under 10 years old with inherited bone marrow failure, due to receive a stem cell transplant.

This clonotype was counted only a few times. The gene calls are TRBV7-2 and TRBJ2-5, with TRBD2 matching over 12 bases. J gave up 5 bases and V 5 bases, and 6 bases lay outside the gene matches. Germline values: CDR1 SGHTA, CDR2 FQGNSA. The CDR3 runs to 15 residues. CDR3 sequence: CASSQTSGSGETQYF. CDR3 bases: TGTGCCAGCAGCCAGACTAGCGGGAGCGGGGAGACCCAGTACTTC.

This clonotype has ten or more counts. The chain uses TRBV5-1 and TRBJ1-2; D remains ambiguous. Germline-derived CDR1 and CDR2 are SGHRS and YFSETQ. CDR3 size: 16 residues. The V and J ends lost 1 base and 0 bases respectively, with 13 bases between them. CDR3 bases: TGCGCCAGCAGCTTGTCGGCACTACAAGCTAACTATGGCTACACCTTC. It is translated as CASSLSALQANYGYTF.

This clonotype was seen only a few times. The chain links TRBV29-1 to TRBJ2-2; 7 bases map to TRBD2. The CDR3 spans 15 residues. V lost 6 bases and J lost 7; bases outside the gene matches: 14. CDR1 and CDR2 from the germline V gene are SQVTM and ANQGSEA. The CDR3 sequence: CSVFGTASGFGELFF. The CDR3 DNA follows: TGCAGCGTCTTCGGTACCGCTAGCGGTTTCGGGGAGCTGTTTTTT.

This clonotype was seen more than once but under ten times. The V gene is TRBV20-1, the J gene TRBJ1-1; 11 bases match TRBD1. The CDR3 has 18 amino acids. Germline lookup yields CDR1 DFQATT and CDR2 SNEGSKA (reference sequence). Trimming took 0 bases from V and 0 from J; bases not matched to a gene: 9. The CDR3 loop is CSARDFGTGGLMNTEAFF. In nucleotides, the CDR3 is TGCAGTGCTAGAGACTTTGGGACAGGGGGGTTGATGAACACTGAAGCTTTCTTT.

This clonotype has at least ten counts. This chain joins TRBV27 and TRBJ2-7; D is possibly TRBD2 (6 bases). This CDR3 has 14 amino acids. The germline V and J ends were trimmed by 8 bases and 1 base, with 15 bases remaining between them. The V gene's germline CDR1 is MNHEY and CDR2 SMNVEV (reference sequence). The CDR3 spells CASRPGASSYEQYF. CDR3 DNA: TGTGCCAGCCGACCGGGAGCTTCATCCTACGAGCAGTACTTC.

This clonotype came up many times. The chain combines TRBV3-1 with TRBJ2-2; D gene unclear. CDR3 length equals 14 residues. The germline gives CDR1 LGHDT, CDR2 YNNKEL (reference sequence). V was trimmed by 0 bases and J by 7 bases, leaving 9 bases between them. CDR3 protein: CASSQDPLGGELFF. CDR3 nucleotide sequence: TGTGCCAGCAGCCAAGATCCCCTGGGCGGGGAGCTGTTTTTT.

CDR3 in amino acids: CASSPPWIASGYNEQFF. The CDR3 DNA sequence: TGTGCCAGCAGCCCCCCCTGGATAGCTAGCGGATACAATGAGCAGTTCTTC. This chain joins TRBV3-1 and TRBJ2-1; 7 positions match TRBD2. CDR1 is LGHDT, CDR2 YNNKEL, per germline (reference sequence). The V gene end was trimmed by 4 bases and the J gene end by 4 bases; junction bases not matched to a gene: 13. There are 17 residues in the CDR3.

This clonotype was counted at least ten times. The V gene is TRBV29-1, the J gene TRBJ2-6, with D perhaps TRBD2 (7 bases). The ends were cut back, 1 base at V and 1 base at J, with 17 bases in the middle. CDR1 is SQVTM and CDR2 is ANQGSEA in the germline V gene. The CDR3 contains 18 residues. The CDR3 nucleotides are TGCAGCGTTGAAGTGCGGGGGCTATACTCATCTGGGGCCAACGTCCTGACTTTC. Amino acids: CSVEVRGLYSSGANVLTF.

CDR3 sequence (DNA): TGTGCCAGCAGTTTTTTGGGCGGGGGGACCTATGGCTACACCTTC. It codes for CASSFLGGGTYGYTF. The chain combines TRBV12-3 or TRBV12-4 with TRBJ1-2; perhaps TRBD1 as D (5 bases). V lost 3 bases to trimming and J lost 4 bases, with 15 bases between them. The CDR3 length is 15 residues.

This clonotype has at least ten counts. The chain recombines TRBV20-1 with TRBJ1-6; D may be TRBD1 (6 bases). CDR1 and CDR2 (germline): DFQATT, SNEGSKA (reference sequence). V was cut by 3 bases and J by 7 bases, with 13 bases left in between. The CDR3 length is 14 residues. This CDR3 reads CSASLNRENSPLHF. CDR3 bases: TGCAGTGCTAGTCTTAACAGGGAGAATTCACCCCTCCACTTT.

There are many counts of this clonotype. The chain recombines TRBV4-3 with TRBJ2-3; D may be TRBD1 or TRBD2 (6 bases each). V was clipped by 0 bases and J by 4 bases, with 14 bases between them. The V gene's germline CDR1 is LGHNA and CDR2 YSLEER. The CDR3 extends over 16 amino acids. CDR3 bases: TGCGCCAGCAGCCAAGAAGGAGGGGGTAGGGCAGATACGCAGTATTTT. This gives the protein CASSQEGGGRADTQYF.

The table lists this clonotype with many counts. This sequence joins TRBV27 and TRBJ1-1; D is ambiguous. Germline CDR1 MNHEY, CDR2 SMNVEV (reference sequence). V lost 7 bases and J lost 3, with 12 bases in between. The CDR3 covers 13 residues. CDR3 in amino acids: CASTNSGYTEAFF. CDR3 nucleotides: TGTGCCAGCACCAACTCGGGGTACACTGAAGCTTTCTTT.

Details on this clonotype: A much larger clone sits a single nucleotide away, making a read error possible. This sequence joins TRBV4-3 and TRBJ2-3, with D perhaps TRBD2 (6 bases). The CDR3 is 14 residues long. The V gene's germline CDR1 is LGHNA and CDR2 YSLEER. CDR3 protein: CARSQDAGTDTQYF. The CDR3 DNA follows: TGCGCCAGGAGCCAAGATGCGGGGACAGATACGCAGTATTTT.

This clonotype was found many times. The chain links TRBV4-1 to TRBJ1-4, with D hard to call. Per germline, CDR1 MGHRA and CDR2 YSYEKL. Trimming removed 4 bases from V and 8 bases from J, with 20 bases in between. CDR3 length: 16 residues. This CDR3 reads CASSPTTPAGEEKLFF. CDR3 sequence (DNA): TGCGCCAGCAGCCCTACGACCCCGGCCGGTGAGGAAAAACTGTTTTTT.

The sample holds many counts of this clonotype. The chain has TRBV7-9 and TRBJ1-2; a possible D gene is TRBD1 (6 bases). The CDR3 is made up of 11 amino acids. Per germline, CDR1 SEHNR and CDR2 FQNEAQ (reference sequence). Trimming took off 10 bases at V and 6 bases at J, with 12 bases between the two ends. The CDR3 loop is CAILDSHGYTF. CDR3 bases: TGTGCCATCCTGGACAGTCATGGCTACACCTTC.

The table lists this clonotype with a few counts. This rearrangement joins TRBV19 to TRBJ2-7; 7 bases are a match to TRBD1. Per germline, CDR1 LNHDA and CDR2 SQIVND (reference sequence). V gave up 5 bases and J gave up 3 bases; unmatched junction bases: 10. This CDR3 region has 15 residues. The CDR3 sequence: CASSLMGQKLYEQYF. The CDR3 DNA reads TGTGCCAGTAGTTTAATGGGACAGAAGCTCTACGAGCAGTACTTC.

This clonotype has at least ten counts. This chain connects TRBV4-2 to TRBJ2-3, with D uncertain. V lost 0 bases to trimming and J lost 3 bases, with 4 bases between them. Germline loops: CDR1 LGHNA, CDR2 YNFKEQ. The CDR3 extends over 13 amino acids. CDR3 loop: CASSQDRTDTQYF. In DNA, the CDR3 is TGTGCCAGCAGCCAAGATCGGACAGATACGCAGTATTTT.

This clonotype was seen ten or more times. The chain carries TRBV4-2 and TRBJ2-3, with a tentative D call TRBD2 (6 bases). With 1 base removed from V and 4 bases from J, the gap between germline ends came to 12 bases. The CDR3 runs 15 residues. The V gene's germline CDR1 is LGHNA and CDR2 YNFKEQ. In DNA form, the CDR3 reads TGTGCCAGCAGCCAAGGGGTCGGGAGAGCAGATACGCAGTATTTT. Amino acid sequence: CASSQGVGRADTQYF.

V is TRBV4-1 and J is TRBJ1-1; no clear D gene. Per the germline V gene, CDR1 is MGHRA and CDR2 is YSYEKL. Trimming left V 5 bases short and J 3 bases short, with 31 bases between. This CDR3 is built from 20 residues. The CDR3 is CASSSRLASSLVGSDTEAFF. In nucleotides, the CDR3 is TGCGCCAGCAGCTCGAGGCTTGCCAGCAGCTTGGTGGGGTCGGACACTGAAGCTTTCTTT.